This T cell receptor beta chain was obtained from a study of blood T cell repertoires in COVID-19. In the study overall: Nucleic acid was either cDNA or gDNA, and it came from T cells, B-cell-depleted T cells, or PBMCs.

Sequenced by immunoSEQ multiplex PCR; TCRdb stores in-frame clones only, minus some. In the table there are 260,000 or so clones, about nine tenths of which are singletons. There are 15 residues in the CDR3. The ends were cut back, 6 bases at V and 4 bases at J, with 13 bases in the middle. In germline, CDR1 is MDHEN, CDR2 SYDVKM. Which cohort a participant joined came from the clinical history participants gave. This TCR was recovered from a man aged 18-30 years who had recovered from COVID-19. This chain joins TRBV28 and TRBJ2-6, with D perhaps matching TRBD2 (6 bases). The source material was PBMCs or T cells enriched from blood (not recorded which). CDR3 protein: CASSTSGLGANVLTF. Here the CDR3 DNA reads TGTGCCAGCAGCACCTCGGGACTGGGGGCCAACGTCCTGACTTTC. Full variable domain (remainder filled in from reference TRBV28 and TRBJ2-6): DVKVTQSSRYLVKRTGEKVFLECVQDMDHENMFWYRQDPGLGLRLIYFSYDVKMKEKGDIPEGYSVSREKKERFSLILESASTNQTSMYLCASSTSGLGANVLTFGAGSRLTVL.